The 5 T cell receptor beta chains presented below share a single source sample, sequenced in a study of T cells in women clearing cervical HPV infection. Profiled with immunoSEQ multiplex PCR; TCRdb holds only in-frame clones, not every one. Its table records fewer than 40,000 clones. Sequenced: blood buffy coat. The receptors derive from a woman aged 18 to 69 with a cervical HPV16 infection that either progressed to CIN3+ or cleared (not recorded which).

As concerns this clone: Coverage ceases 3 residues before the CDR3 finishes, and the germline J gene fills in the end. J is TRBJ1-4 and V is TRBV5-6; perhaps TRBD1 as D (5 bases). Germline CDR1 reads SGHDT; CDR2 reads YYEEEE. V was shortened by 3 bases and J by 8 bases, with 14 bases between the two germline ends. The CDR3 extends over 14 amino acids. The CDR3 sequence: CASSSDSTPEKLFF. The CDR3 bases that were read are TGTGCCAGCAGCTCAGACAGTACTCCGGAAAAA. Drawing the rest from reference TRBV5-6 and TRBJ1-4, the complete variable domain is DAGVTQSPTHLIKTRGQQVTLRCSPKSGHDTVSWYQQALGQGPQFIFQYYEEEERQRGNFPDRFSGHQFPNYSSELNVNALLLGDSALYLCASSSDSTPEKLFFGSGTQLSVL.

The chain's CDR3 is CASSIRTISGVYEQYF. The sequenced CDR3 bases are TGTGCCAGTAGTATAAGAACTATAAGCGGGGTGTACGAG. The genes are TRBV19 and TRBJ2-7; 7 bases are shared with TRBD2. The read ends 3 residues before the CDR3 terminus; that terminus is restored from the germline J gene. CDR3 length: 16 amino acids. The J segment lost 4 bases and the V segment lost 2 bases, leaving 11 bases of the junction unmatched. CDR1 is LNHDA, CDR2 SQIVND, per germline (reference sequence).

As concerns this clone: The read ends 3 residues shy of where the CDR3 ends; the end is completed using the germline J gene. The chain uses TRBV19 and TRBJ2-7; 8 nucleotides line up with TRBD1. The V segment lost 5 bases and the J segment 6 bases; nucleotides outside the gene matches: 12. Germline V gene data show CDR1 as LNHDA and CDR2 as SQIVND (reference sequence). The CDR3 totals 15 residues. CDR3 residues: CASSQGAQGASEQYF. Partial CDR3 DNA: TGTGCCAGTAGTCAGGGGGCTCAGGGAGCTAGCGAG.

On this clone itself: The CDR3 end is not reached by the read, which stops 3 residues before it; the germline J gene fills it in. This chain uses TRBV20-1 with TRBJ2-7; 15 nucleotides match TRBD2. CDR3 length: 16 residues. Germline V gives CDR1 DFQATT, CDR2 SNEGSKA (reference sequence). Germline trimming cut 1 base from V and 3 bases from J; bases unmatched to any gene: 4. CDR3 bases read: TGCAGTGCTAGAGGGACTAGCGGGGGGGCCCTCTACGAG. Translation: CSARGTSGGALYE. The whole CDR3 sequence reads CSARGTSGGALYEQYF.

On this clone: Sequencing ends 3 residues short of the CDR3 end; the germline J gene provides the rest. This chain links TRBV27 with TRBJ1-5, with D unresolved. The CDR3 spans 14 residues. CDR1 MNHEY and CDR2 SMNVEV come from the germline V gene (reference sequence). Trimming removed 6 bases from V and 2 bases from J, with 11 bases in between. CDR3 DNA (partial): TGTGCCAGCAGGAGGGTTTCGGGCAATCAGCCC. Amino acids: CASRRVSGNQP. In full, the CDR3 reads CASRRVSGNQPQHF.